This T cell receptor (beta chain) was profiled in a study of CD8 T cells in Susac syndrome. CD8+ and CD4+ T cells from blood underwent TCR beta sequencing. The patients serving as multiple sclerosis controls were treatment-naive. They had stable or active relapsing-remitting disease and fulfilled revised McDonald criteria. FACS was used to enrich TEMRA cells, whereas the CD8+ and CD4+ T cells were obtained by negative isolation. Reverse transcription of about 0.5 to 1 ug RNA used random hexamers. Multiplex immunoSEQ PCR targeted 54 Vbeta and 13 Jbeta TCR beta segments. TCRdb processed the immunoSEQ multiplex PCR reads anew with MiXCR; each CDR3 protein has one entry. The profile shows 95,000 to 150,000 distinct CDR3 sequences, 80% to 95% of them singletons. There are 14 residues in the CDR3. The germline V gene encodes CDR1 LNHDA and CDR2 SQIVND (reference sequence). V lost 7 bases and J lost 4, with 17 bases in between.

The clonotype comes from a human donor with multiple sclerosis. The J gene is TRBJ2-7, the V gene TRBV19; D uncertain. The sample comprised CD8+ T cells from PBMCs. The CDR3 protein is CASKEGWAEYEQYF. The CDR3 DNA reads as TGTGCCAGTAAGGAAGGGTGGGCCGAATACGAGCAGTACTTC.